This T cell receptor beta chain was profiled in a study of T cells in Graves' hyperthyroidism and ophthalmopathy. Overall study context: Blood was drawn when the patient was first diagnosed and still untreated. Broader study findings: Ophthalmopathy onset followed model prediction by a median roughly 6.5 months. Blood also showed most of the thyroid clonotypes that were expanded above 0.001.

Uncontrolled infection, other autoimmune disease, pregnancy or lactation disqualified patients from enrolment. J was trimmed by 2 bases and V by 6 bases; bases with no gene match: 6. The CDR3 is made up of 15 amino acids. Germline loops: CDR1 MRHNA, CDR2 SNTAGT. As regards this clonotype: The antigen remains undetermined.

From RNA transcripts, TCR beta CDR3 regions were amplified. A set of HTBI primers served as the primers for a first-round RT-PCR of the TCR CDR3. TCRdb reprocessed the multiplex PCR reads with MiXCR, giving one entry per CDR3 protein. Counted here are a few hundred thousand distinct CDR3 sequences, approximately 18% occurring once; the ten biggest clones make up 35% to 50%. This sequence was found in a man aged 18-30 years with Graves' ophthalmopathy. Sequencing was done on a sample of blood. The chain employs TRBV6-4 and TRBJ2-3; 9 positions match TRBD2. The CDR3 nucleotides are TGTGCCAGCAGGGCCCTAGCGGGACTCACAGATACGCAGTATTTT. Encoded protein: CASRALAGLTDTQYF.